Listed below are T cell receptor beta chains from one sample, sequenced in a study of beta chain features in type 1 diabetes. Some clones are missing from TCRdb's copy, which holds only in-frame ones; the method was immunoSEQ multiplex PCR. This table has 130,000 to 150,000 clones, approximately 13% appearing once. Sequenced sample: central memory CD4+ T cells from blood. These receptors originate from a man between 18 and 29 years old with type 1 diabetes. Each CDR3 is given with its conserved first and last residue. Each record gives: clone size, V gene, D gene, J gene, CDR3 DNA, CDR3 protein. The D gene is left open where the match is weak. Clone size is given for some rows only: seen once, a few or many times, or a class if the clone is expanded.

size: few
V: TRBV7-9
D: TRBD1
J: TRBJ2-3
DNA: TGTGCCAGCAGCTTAGGGGCAGGGGGCCGCACAGATACGCAGTATTTT
CDR3: CASSLGAGGRTDTQYF

size: many
V: TRBV5-1
D: TRBD2
J: TRBJ2-1
DNA: TGCGCCAGCAGCTTCATGGGACTAGCGGGGGTTTACAATGAGCAGTTCTTC
CDR3: CASSFMGLAGVYNEQFF

size: NA
V: TRBV27
D: NA
J: TRBJ2-5
DNA: TGTGCCAGCAGTTTAAACGGTATTCAAGAGACCCAGTACTTC
CDR3: CASSLNGIQETQYF

size: NA
V: TRBV30
D: NA
J: TRBJ2-3
DNA: TGTGCCTGGAGTAGGACAGGGACTAGCATCACAGATACGCAGTATTTT
CDR3: CAWSRTGTSITDTQYF

size: few
V: TRBV9
D: TRBD2
J: TRBJ2-3
DNA: TGTGCCAGCAGCGTAGCCCCTAGCGGAAGCACAGATACGCAGTATTTT
CDR3: CASSVAPSGSTDTQYF

size: few
V: TRBV6-6
D: NA
J: TRBJ1-1
DNA: TGTGCCAGCAGTTACCGGTCAGATCCTAAGAACACTGAAGCTTTCTTT
CDR3: CASSYRSDPKNTEAFF

size: few
V: TRBV18
D: TRBD1
J: TRBJ1-4
DNA: TGTGCCAGCTCACCGGGACAGGGAGAAGAAAAACTGTTTTTT
CDR3: CASSPGQGEEKLFF

size: NA
V: TRBV5-1
D: TRBD1
J: TRBJ1-2
DNA: TGCGCCAGCAGCTTGATGACAGGGAGCGACTATGGCTACACCTTC
CDR3: CASSLMTGSDYGYTF

size: few
V: TRBV9
D: TRBD1
J: TRBJ1-2
DNA: TGTGCCAGCAGCGTGGGCCCCTCCCAGACAGGGGACTATGGCTACACCTTC
CDR3: CASSVGPSQTGDYGYTF

size: few
V: TRBV7-2
D: TRBD1
J: TRBJ2-3
DNA: TGTGCCAGCAGCGCCCGGGACAGGCTTGGGACAGATACGCAGTATTTT
CDR3: CASSARDRLGTDTQYF

size: few
V: TRBV28
D: NA
J: TRBJ1-2
DNA: TGTGCCAGCAGTGTGGGGCAGCCTGACTACACCTTC
CDR3: CASSVGQPDYTF

size: NA
V: TRBV7-3
D: NA
J: TRBJ2-7
DNA: TGTGCCAGCAGCCCAACCGGACAGAACTACGAGCAGTACTTC
CDR3: CASSPTGQNYEQYF

size: NA
V: TRBV6-5
D: NA
J: TRBJ1-5
DNA: TGTGCCAGCAGTTACGGGAGGGACCGTCAGCCCCAGCATTTT
CDR3: CASSYGRDRQPQHF

size: few
V: TRBV30
D: NA
J: TRBJ1-1
DNA: TGTGCCTGGAGTGTACTTAGGACGAACACTGAAGCTTTCTTT
CDR3: CAWSVLRTNTEAFF

size: few
V: TRBV19
D: NA
J: TRBJ1-2
DNA: TGTGCCAGTAGTCCCGGGGCCGACTATGGCTACACCTTC
CDR3: CASSPGADYGYTF

size: NA
V: TRBV18
D: NA
J: TRBJ1-4
DNA: TGTGCCAGCTCACCACCGATGGGGGGCCCAACTAATGAAAAACTGTTTTTT
CDR3: CASSPPMGGPTNEKLFF

size: few
V: TRBV20-1
D: NA
J: TRBJ2-1
DNA: TGCAGTGCTAGGGCTTACAATGAGCAGTTCTTC
CDR3: CSARAYNEQFF

size: NA
V: TRBV4-1
D: NA
J: TRBJ2-4
DNA: TGCGCCAGCAGGGATCAGAGGCTGTCCAAAAACATTCAGTACTTC
CDR3: CASRDQRLSKNIQYF

size: NA
V: TRBV2
D: TRBD1
J: TRBJ1-2
DNA: TGTGCCAGCAGGGGAGGGACAGGGAAATATGGCTACACCTTC
CDR3: CASRGGTGKYGYTF

size: few
V: TRBV5-4
D: TRBD2
J: TRBJ2-5
DNA: TGTGCCAGCAGCCCTTCGGGGGGACAAGAGACCCAGTACTTC
CDR3: CASSPSGGQETQYF

size: few
V: TRBV11-1
D: NA
J: TRBJ2-7
DNA: TGTGCCAGCAGCGAGTTCGGGCCCTACGAGCAGTACTTC
CDR3: CASSEFGPYEQYF

size: NA
V: TRBV7-2
D: NA
J: TRBJ1-6
DNA: TGTGCCAGCAGCTTAGCACAGGGAAACAAATCACCCCTCCACTTT
CDR3: CASSLAQGNKSPLHF

size: NA
V: TRBV30
D: TRBD2
J: TRBJ2-7
DNA: TGTGCCTGGAGTGGCGGGGGCTACGAGCAGTACTTC
CDR3: CAWSGGGYEQYF

size: NA
V: TRBV7-3
D: NA
J: TRBJ1-1
DNA: TGTGCCAGCAGCCCTATCCGGAACACTGAAGCTTTCTTT
CDR3: CASSPIRNTEAFF

size: few
V: TRBV28
D: NA
J: TRBJ1-1
DNA: TGTGCCAGCAGTTTATGGGTTGACAGAGCTCCTAACACTGAAGCTTTCTTT
CDR3: CASSLWVDRAPNTEAFF

size: few
V: TRBV6-5
D: NA
J: TRBJ2-2
DNA: TGTGCCAGCAGTTACTCTCAGGAGAACACCGGGGAGCTGTTTTTT
CDR3: CASSYSQENTGELFF

size: few
V: TRBV28
D: NA
J: TRBJ1-1
DNA: TGTGCCAGCAGCCTGATGGCGGAGACTGAAGCTTTCTTT
CDR3: CASSLMAETEAFF

size: NA
V: TRBV7-9
D: NA
J: TRBJ2-5
DNA: TGTGCCAGCAGCCGGGAGACCCAGTACTTC
CDR3: CASSRETQYF

size: NA
V: TRBV28
D: TRBD1
J: TRBJ2-7
DNA: TGTGCCAGCAGTTTAAGCCGACAGGGTGTGGACGAGCAGTACTTC
CDR3: CASSLSRQGVDEQYF

size: NA
V: TRBV30
D: NA
J: TRBJ1-4
DNA: TGTGCCTGGAGCGGCGGGTCGTGGGGCCAACGGGAAAAACTGTTTTTT
CDR3: CAWSGGSWGQREKLFF

size: NA
V: TRBV9
D: NA
J: TRBJ1-2
DNA: TGTGCCAGCAGCGCGGGCAGCACCAACTATGGCTACACCTTC
CDR3: CASSAGSTNYGYTF

size: few
V: TRBV5-6
D: NA
J: TRBJ1-1
DNA: TGTGCCAGCAGCAGGAGGTCCCTGGAGGGATCGGTGAACACTGAAGCTTTCTTT
CDR3: CASSRRSLEGSVNTEAFF

size: few
V: TRBV29-1
D: TRBD1
J: TRBJ1-1
DNA: TGCAGCGTTGTCCCAAACACAGGGGGCACTGAAGCTTTCTTT
CDR3: CSVVPNTGGTEAFF

size: NA
V: TRBV2
D: TRBD2
J: TRBJ2-1
DNA: TGTGCCAGCGAAGCGCTAGCGGGGGAAGACAAGTCGGATGAGCAGTTCTTC
CDR3: CASEALAGEDKSDEQFF

size: NA
V: TRBV5-4
D: NA
J: TRBJ2-7
DNA: TGTGCCAGCAGCGTTGGGGCTGCGGGGCAGTACTTC
CDR3: CASSVGAAGQYF

size: NA
V: TRBV7-3
D: NA
J: TRBJ2-1
DNA: TGTGCCAGCAGCCTGAGTTTGGGGAACAATGAGCAGTTCTTC
CDR3: CASSLSLGNNEQFF

size: NA
V: TRBV15
D: NA
J: TRBJ1-6
DNA: TGTGCCACCAGCAGAGATGAGGGCAGGAGTGGTTCACCCCTCCACTTT
CDR3: CATSRDEGRSGSPLHF

size: few
V: TRBV25-1
D: TRBD1
J: TRBJ1-1
DNA: TGTGCCAGCAGTGACTCGGGACAGGGGGGTGAAGCTTTCTTT
CDR3: CASSDSGQGGEAFF

size: NA
V: TRBV7-9
D: TRBD1
J: TRBJ2-7
DNA: TGTGCCAGCATCGGACAGGGGTACGAGCAGTACTTC
CDR3: CASIGQGYEQYF

size: NA
V: TRBV5-1
D: NA
J: TRBJ2-5
DNA: TGCGCCAGCGCCGTCCAAGAGACCCAGTACTTC
CDR3: CASAVQETQYF

size: NA
V: TRBV6-5
D: NA
J: TRBJ1-1
DNA: TGTGCCAGCAGTTACTCGATTACGGGGGTCTTCCTAGAAGCTTTCTTT
CDR3: CASSYSITGVFLEAFF

size: few
V: TRBV5-1
D: NA
J: TRBJ2-7
DNA: TGCGCCAGCAGCCCAAATCTCTACGAGCAGTACTTC
CDR3: CASSPNLYEQYF

size: few
V: TRBV11-3
D: NA
J: TRBJ2-1
DNA: TGTGCCAGCAGCTTAGATTCCGGGGGATACAATGAGCAGTTCTTC
CDR3: CASSLDSGGYNEQFF

size: few
V: TRBV19
D: TRBD1
J: TRBJ1-1
DNA: TGTGCCAGTAGTACCACAGGGGGGAACACTGAAGCTTTCTTT
CDR3: CASSTTGGNTEAFF

size: few
V: TRBV6-1
D: NA
J: TRBJ2-1
DNA: TGTGCCAGCAGTGACCACAGAGAGACGCAGTTCTTC
CDR3: CASSDHRETQFF

size: few
V: TRBV6-1
D: TRBD2
J: TRBJ2-3
DNA: TGTGCCAGCAGTGCCCTAGCGGGGGGATCAGATACGCAGTATTTT
CDR3: CASSALAGGSDTQYF